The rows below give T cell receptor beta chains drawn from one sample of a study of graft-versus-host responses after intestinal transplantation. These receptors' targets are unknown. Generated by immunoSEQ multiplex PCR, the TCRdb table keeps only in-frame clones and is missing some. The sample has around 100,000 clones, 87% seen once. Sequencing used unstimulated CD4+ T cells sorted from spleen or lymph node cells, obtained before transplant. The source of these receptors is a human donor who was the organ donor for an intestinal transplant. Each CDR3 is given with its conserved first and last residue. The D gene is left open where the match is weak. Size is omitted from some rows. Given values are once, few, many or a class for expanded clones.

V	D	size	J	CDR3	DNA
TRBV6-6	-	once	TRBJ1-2	CASSYSRGNYGYTF	TGTGCCAGCAGTTACTCGCGGGGAAACTATGGCTACACCTTC
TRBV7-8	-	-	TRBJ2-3	CASSWMGDSADTQYF	TGTGCCAGCAGCTGGATGGGGGATTCCGCAGATACGCAGTATTTT
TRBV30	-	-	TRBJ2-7	CAGGLLGSNYEQYF	TGTGCCGGAGGGCTTTTGGGCAGCAACTACGAGCAGTACTTC
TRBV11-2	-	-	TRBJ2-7	CASTPTPQGFLSEQYF	TGTGCCAGCACCCCCACTCCCCAGGGGTTTCTTTCCGAGCAGTACTTC
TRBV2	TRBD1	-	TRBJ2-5	CASSEDRAQETQYF	TGTGCCAGCAGTGAGGACAGGGCCCAAGAGACCCAGTACTTC
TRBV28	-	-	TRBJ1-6	CASSQGYSPLHF	TGTGCCAGCAGTCAGGGTTACTCACCCCTCCACTTT
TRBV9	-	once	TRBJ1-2	CASSVGNGENYGYTF	TGTGCCAGCAGCGTAGGAAACGGAGAGAACTATGGCTACACCTTC
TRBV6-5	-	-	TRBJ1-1	CASSSEGRAFF	TGTGCCAGCAGTTCTGAGGGGAGGGCTTTCTTT
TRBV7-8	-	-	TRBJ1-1	CASATVYGEAFF	TGTGCCAGCGCGACCGTCTACGGTGAAGCTTTCTTT
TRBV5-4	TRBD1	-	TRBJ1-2	CASRPGTGGRYGYTF	TGTGCCAGCAGGCCCGGGACAGGGGGCCGATATGGCTACACCTTC
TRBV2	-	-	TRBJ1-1	CASQGTRVGTEAFF	TGTGCCAGCCAAGGGACACGGGTGGGCACTGAAGCTTTCTTT
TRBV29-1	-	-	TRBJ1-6	CSVKEGTTLHF	TGCAGCGTTAAGGAGGGAACCACCCTCCACTTT
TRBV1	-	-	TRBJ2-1	CTSSQGRLAGGPDEQFF	TGCACCAGCAGCCAGGGTAGACTAGCGGGGGGGCCGGATGAGCAGTTCTTC
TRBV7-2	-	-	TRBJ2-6	CASSLRGGSGANVLTF	TGTGCCAGCAGCCTCCGAGGGGGCTCTGGGGCCAACGTCCTGACTTTC
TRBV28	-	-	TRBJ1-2	CATSGSELGYTF	TGTGCCACCTCGGGTTCCGAACTTGGCTACACCTTC
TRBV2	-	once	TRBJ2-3	CASSDSSSTDTQYF	TGTGCCAGCAGTGATTCCTCTAGCACAGATACGCAGTATTTT
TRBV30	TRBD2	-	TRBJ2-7	CASEGGRYEQYF	TGTGCCTCCGAGGGAGGGAGGTACGAGCAGTACTTC
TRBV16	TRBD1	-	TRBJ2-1	CASSQLGQGGDEQFF	TGTGCCAGCAGCCAATTGGGACAGGGGGGCGATGAGCAGTTCTTC
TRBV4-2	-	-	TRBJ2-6	CASSQRSGANVLTF	TGTGCCAGCAGCCAACGCTCTGGGGCCAACGTCCTGACTTTC
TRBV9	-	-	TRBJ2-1	CASSVGIRSLLGEQFF	TGTGCCAGCAGCGTCGGCATTCGTTCGTTGCTCGGTGAGCAGTTCTTC
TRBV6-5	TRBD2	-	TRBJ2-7	CASSSAGGGARMEQYF	TGTGCCAGCAGTTCCGCGGGCGGGGGGGCCCGAATGGAGCAGTACTTC
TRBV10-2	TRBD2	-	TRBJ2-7	CASRGIASGGGIAPYEQYF	TGCGCCAGCAGAGGGATAGCTAGCGGGGGGGGGATCGCCCCCTACGAGCAGTACTTC
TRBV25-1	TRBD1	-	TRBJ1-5	CASTGCRGTGGGNQPQHF	TGTGCCAGCACTGGATGTCGGGGGACAGGTGGTGGAAATCAGCCCCAGCATTTT
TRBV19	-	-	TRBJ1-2	CASSIALTAILLPYGYTF	TGTGCCAGTAGTATAGCCCTGACAGCCATTCTCCTTCCCTATGGCTACACCTTC
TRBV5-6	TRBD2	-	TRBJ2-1	CASSLGRGSEQFF	TGTGCCAGCAGCTTGGGGCGGGGGAGTGAGCAGTTCTTC
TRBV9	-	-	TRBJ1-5	CASSVDGAVNQPQHF	TGTGCCAGCAGCGTAGACGGAGCCGTCAATCAGCCCCAGCATTTT
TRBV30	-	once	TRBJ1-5	CASQADSNQPQHF	TGTGCCTCCCAGGCGGATAGCAATCAGCCCCAGCATTTT
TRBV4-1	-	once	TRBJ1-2	CASSQRTAYGYTF	TGCGCCAGCAGCCAACGAACGGCCTATGGCTACACCTTC
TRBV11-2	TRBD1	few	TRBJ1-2	CASSLDRTGPYGYTF	TGTGCCAGCAGCTTAGACAGGACAGGGCCCTATGGCTACACCTTC
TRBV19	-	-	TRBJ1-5	CASSIDYSNQPQHF	TGTGCCAGTAGTATAGATTATAGCAATCAGCCCCAGCATTTT
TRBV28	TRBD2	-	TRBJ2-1	CASSLWLGTTDPFYNEQFF	TGTGCCAGCAGTTTATGGTTAGGGACTACCGACCCCTTTTACAATGAGCAGTTCTTC
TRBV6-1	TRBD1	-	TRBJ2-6	CASRQGALGANVLTF	TGTGCCAGCAGGCAGGGGGCTTTAGGGGCCAACGTCCTGACTTTC
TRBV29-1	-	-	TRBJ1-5	CSVSAGLNNQPQHF	TGCAGCGTTAGTGCGGGACTGAACAATCAGCCCCAGCATTTT
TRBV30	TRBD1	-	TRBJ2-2	CAWSGLPGQGPGAGELFF	TGTGCCTGGAGCGGTCTTCCGGGACAGGGGCCAGGGGCCGGGGAGCTGTTTTTT
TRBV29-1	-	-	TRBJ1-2	CSVEVSTNYGYTF	TGCAGCGTTGAAGTCTCTACTAACTATGGCTACACCTTC
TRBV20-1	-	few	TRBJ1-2	CSASRDYGYTF	TGCAGTGCTAGCCGGGACTATGGCTACACCTTC
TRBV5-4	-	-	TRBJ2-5	CASSRDLQETQYF	TGTGCCAGCAGCAGGGACTTACAAGAGACCCAGTACTTC
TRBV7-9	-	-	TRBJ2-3	CASSLQGTDTQYF	TGTGCCAGCAGCTTACAGGGAACAGATACGCAGTATTTT
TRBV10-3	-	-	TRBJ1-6	CAVRDSSYNSPLHF	TGTGCCGTACGAGACAGCTCCTATAATTCACCCCTCCACTTT
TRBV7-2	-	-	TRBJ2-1	CASSWQRGEQFF	TGTGCCAGCAGCTGGCAGCGTGGTGAGCAGTTCTTC
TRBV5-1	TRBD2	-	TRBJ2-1	CASSLAAGGYNEQFF	TGCGCCAGCAGTTTGGCAGCGGGGGGATACAATGAGCAGTTCTTC